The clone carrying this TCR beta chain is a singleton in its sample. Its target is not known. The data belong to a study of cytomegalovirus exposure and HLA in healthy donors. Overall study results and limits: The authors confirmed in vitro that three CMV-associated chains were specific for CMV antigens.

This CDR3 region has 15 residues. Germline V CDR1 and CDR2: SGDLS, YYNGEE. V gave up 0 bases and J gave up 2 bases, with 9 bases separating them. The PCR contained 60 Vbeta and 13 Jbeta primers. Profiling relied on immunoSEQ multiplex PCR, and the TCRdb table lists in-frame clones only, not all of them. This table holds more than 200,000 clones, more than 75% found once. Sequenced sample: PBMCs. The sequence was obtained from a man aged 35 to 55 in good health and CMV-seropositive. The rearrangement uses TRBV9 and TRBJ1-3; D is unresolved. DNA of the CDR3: TGTGCCAGCAGCGTAGGTGGCAGTACTGGAAACACCATATATTTT. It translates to CASSVGGSTGNTIYF.